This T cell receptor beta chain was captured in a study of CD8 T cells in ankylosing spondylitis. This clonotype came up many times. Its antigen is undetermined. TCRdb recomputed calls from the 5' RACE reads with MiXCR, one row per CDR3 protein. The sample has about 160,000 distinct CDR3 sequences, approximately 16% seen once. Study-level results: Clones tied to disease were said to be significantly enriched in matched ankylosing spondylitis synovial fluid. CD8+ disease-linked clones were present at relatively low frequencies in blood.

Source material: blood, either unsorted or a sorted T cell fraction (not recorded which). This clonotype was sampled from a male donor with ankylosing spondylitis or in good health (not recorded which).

The CDR3 sequence is CATSRVGGEQFF. DNA for the CDR3: TGTGCCACCAGCAGAGTCGGGGGAGAGCAGTTCTTC. J is TRBJ2-1 and V is TRBV15; a weak D match, TRBD2 (6 bases). In germline, CDR1 is LNHNV, CDR2 YYDKDF (reference sequence). CDR3 length: 12 amino acids. Trimming stripped 1 base from V and 10 bases from J, with 8 bases between.